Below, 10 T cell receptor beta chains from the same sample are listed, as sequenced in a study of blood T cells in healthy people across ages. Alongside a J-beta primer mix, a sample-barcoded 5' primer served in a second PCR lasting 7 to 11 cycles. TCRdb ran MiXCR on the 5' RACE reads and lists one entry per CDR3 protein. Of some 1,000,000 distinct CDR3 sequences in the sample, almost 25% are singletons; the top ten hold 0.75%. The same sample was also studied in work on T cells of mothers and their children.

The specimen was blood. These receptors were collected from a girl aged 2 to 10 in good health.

CDR3 sequence (DNA): TGCGCCAGCAGCCAAGATCTCGGGACGGCAGACCAAGAGACCCAGTACTTC. This gives the protein CASSQDLGTADQETQYF. V gene TRBV4-3 combines with J gene TRBJ2-5; D possibly uses TRBD1 or TRBD2 (5 bases each). CDR1 LGHNA and CDR2 YSLEER come from the germline V gene. Trimming removed 0 bases at V and 0 bases at J, with 14 bases between. CDR3 size: 17 residues.

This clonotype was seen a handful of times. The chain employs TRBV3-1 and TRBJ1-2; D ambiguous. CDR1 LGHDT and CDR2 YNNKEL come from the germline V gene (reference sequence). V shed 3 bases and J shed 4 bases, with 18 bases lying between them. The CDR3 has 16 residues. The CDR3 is CASSHLDRALGYGYTF. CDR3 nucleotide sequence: TGTGCCAGCAGCCATCTCGACCGGGCCTTGGGCTATGGCTACACCTTC.

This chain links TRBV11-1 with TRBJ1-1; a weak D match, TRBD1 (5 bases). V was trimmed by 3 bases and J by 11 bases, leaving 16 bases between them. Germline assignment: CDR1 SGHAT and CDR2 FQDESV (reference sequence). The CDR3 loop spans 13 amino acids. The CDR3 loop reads CASSLGDSPEAFF. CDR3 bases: TGTGCCAGCAGCTTGGGGGACTCCCCGGAGGCTTTCTTT.

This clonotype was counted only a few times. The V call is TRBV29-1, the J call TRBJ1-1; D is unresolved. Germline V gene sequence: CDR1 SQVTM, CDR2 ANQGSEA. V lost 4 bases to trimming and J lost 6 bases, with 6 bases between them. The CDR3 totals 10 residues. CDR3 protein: CSVVGPEAFF. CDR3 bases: TGCAGCGTTGTCGGACCTGAAGCTTTCTTT.

DNA of the CDR3: TGTGCCAGCAGTGCTCTAGAGGGCCCATACAATGAGCAGTTCTTC. Protein sequence: CASSALEGPYNEQFF. The V call is TRBV2, the J call TRBJ2-1, with D possibly matching TRBD2 (5 bases). Germline values: CDR1 SNHLY, CDR2 FYNNEI. The CDR3 is made up of 15 amino acids. V was trimmed by 4 bases and J by 4 bases, leaving 14 bases between them.

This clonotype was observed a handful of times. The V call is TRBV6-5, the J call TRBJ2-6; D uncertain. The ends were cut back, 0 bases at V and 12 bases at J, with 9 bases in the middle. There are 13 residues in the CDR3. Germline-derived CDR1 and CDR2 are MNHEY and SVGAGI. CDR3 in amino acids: CASSYSTGGVLTF. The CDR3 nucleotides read TGTGCCAGCAGTTACTCGACCGGCGGCGTCCTGACTTTC.

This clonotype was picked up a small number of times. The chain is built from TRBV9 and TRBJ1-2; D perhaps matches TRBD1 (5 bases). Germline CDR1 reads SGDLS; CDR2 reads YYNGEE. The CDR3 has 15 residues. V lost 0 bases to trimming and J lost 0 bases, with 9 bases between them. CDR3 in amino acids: CASSVEGHSNYGYTF. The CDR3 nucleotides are TGTGCCAGCAGCGTAGAGGGGCACTCTAACTATGGCTACACCTTC.

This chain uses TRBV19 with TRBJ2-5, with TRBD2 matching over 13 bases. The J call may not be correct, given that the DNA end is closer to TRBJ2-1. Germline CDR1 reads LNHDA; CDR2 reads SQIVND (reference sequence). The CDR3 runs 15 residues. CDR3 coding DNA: TGTGCCAGTAGTATACTACTAGCGGGAGGGAATGAGCAGTTCTTC. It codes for CASSILLAGGNEQFF.

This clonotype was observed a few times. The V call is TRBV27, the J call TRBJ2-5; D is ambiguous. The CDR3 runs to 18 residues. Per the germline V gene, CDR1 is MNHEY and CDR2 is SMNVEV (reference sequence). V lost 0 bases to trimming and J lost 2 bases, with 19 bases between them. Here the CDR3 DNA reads TGTGCCAGCAGTTTATCGGTTAGTGGGGTTGGCGGACAAGAGACCCAGTACTTC. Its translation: CASSLSVSGVGGQETQYF.

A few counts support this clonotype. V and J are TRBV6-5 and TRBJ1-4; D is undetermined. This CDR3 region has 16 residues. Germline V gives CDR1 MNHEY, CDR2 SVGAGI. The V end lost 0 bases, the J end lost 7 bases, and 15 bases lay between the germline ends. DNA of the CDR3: TGTGCCAGCAGTTACTCGTGGGCCGGGAGACTTGAAAAACTGTTTTTT. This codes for CASSYSWAGRLEKLFF.